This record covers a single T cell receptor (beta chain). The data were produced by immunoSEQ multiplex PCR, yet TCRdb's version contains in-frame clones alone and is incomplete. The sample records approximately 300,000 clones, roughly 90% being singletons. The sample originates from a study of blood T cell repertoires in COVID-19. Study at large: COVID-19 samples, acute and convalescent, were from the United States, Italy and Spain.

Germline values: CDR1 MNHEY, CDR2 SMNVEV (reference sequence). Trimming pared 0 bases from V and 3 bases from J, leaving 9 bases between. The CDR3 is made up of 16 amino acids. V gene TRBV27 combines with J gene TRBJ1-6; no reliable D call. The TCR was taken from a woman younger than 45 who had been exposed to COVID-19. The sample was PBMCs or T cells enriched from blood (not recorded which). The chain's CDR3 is CASSLSLRVYNSPLHF. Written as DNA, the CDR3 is TGTGCCAGCAGTTTATCATTGCGGGTCTATAATTCACCCCTCCACTTT.